This T cell receptor beta chain appears in the sequencing data of a study of T-cell reconstitution after alpha-beta-depleted transplantation in children. The V gene end was trimmed by 4 bases and the J gene end by 6 bases; junction bases not matched to a gene: 9. Germline values: CDR1 SQVTM, CDR2 ANQGSEA. The CDR3 consists of 14 residues. Notes on the study in general: A year post-transplant, T-cell counts and diversity derived mostly from newly produced T cells.

It was with unique molecular identifiers that the TCRbeta library was prepared. TCRdb recomputed calls from the PCR reads with MiXCR, one row per CDR3 protein. The repertoire includes roughly 670,000 distinct CDR3 sequences, over 10% of them detected once, and around 0.76% sits in the top ten. In this sample, this clonotype turned up many times. Its antigen is undetermined. The source was PBMCs, collected before TCRalphabeta/CD19-depleted stem cell transplant. The TCR sequence derives from a girl aged 2-10 years with congenital amegakaryocytic thrombocytopenia, due to receive a stem cell transplant. The gene calls are TRBV29-1 and TRBJ2-3, with 8 bases lining up with TRBD2. The CDR3 nucleotides read TGCAGCGTTGTGTTAAGCGGGAGAGCGGATACGCAGTATTTT. This gives the protein CSVVLSGRADTQYF.